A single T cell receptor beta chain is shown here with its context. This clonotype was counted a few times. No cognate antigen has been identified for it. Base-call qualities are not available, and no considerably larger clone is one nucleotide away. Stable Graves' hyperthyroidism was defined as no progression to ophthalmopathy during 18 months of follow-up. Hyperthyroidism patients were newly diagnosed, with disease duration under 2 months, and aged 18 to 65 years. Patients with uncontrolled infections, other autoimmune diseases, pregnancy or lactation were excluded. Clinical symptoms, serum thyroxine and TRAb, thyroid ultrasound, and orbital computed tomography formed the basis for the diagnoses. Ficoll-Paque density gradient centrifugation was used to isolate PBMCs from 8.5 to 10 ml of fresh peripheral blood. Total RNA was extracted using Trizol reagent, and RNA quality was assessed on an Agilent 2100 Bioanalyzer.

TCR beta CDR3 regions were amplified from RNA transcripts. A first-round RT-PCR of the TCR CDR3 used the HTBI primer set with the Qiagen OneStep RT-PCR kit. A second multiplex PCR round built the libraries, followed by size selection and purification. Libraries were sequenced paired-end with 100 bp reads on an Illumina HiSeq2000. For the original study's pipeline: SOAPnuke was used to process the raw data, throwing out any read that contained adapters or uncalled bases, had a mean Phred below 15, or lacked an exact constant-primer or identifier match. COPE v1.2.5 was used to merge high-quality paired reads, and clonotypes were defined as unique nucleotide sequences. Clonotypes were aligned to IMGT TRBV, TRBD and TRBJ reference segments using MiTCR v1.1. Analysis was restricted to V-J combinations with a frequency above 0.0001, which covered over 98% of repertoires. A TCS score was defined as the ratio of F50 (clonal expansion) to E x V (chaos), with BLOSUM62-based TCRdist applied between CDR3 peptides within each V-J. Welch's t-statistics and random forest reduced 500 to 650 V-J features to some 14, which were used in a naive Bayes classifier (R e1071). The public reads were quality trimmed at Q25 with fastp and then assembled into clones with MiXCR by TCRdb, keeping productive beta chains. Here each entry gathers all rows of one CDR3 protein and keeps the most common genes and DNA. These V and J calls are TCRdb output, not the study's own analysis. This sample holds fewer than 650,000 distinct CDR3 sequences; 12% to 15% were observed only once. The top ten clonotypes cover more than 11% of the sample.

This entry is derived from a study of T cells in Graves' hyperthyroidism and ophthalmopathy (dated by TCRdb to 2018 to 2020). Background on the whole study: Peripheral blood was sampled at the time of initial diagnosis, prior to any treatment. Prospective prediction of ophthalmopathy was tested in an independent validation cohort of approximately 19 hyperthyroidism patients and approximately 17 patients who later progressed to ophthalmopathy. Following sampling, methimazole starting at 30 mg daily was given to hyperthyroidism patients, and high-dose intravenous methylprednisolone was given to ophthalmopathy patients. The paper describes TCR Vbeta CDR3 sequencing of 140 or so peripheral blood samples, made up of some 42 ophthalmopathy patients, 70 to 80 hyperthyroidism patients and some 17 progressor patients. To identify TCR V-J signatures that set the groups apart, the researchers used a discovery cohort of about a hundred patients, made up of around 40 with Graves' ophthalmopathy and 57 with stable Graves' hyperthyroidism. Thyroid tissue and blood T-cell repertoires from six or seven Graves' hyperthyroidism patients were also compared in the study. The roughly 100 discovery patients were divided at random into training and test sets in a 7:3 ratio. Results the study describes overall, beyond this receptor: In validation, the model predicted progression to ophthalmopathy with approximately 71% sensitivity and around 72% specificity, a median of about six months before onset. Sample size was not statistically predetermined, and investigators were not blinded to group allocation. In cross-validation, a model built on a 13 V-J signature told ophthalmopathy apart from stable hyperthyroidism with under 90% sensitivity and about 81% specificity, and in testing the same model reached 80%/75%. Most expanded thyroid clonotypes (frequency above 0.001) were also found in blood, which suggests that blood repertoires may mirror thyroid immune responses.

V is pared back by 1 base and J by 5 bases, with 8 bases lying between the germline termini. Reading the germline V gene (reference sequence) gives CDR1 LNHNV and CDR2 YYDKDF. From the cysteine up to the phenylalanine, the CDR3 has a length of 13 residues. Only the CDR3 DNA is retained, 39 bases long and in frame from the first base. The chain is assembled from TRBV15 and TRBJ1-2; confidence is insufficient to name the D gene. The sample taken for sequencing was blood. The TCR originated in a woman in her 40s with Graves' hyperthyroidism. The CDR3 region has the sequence CATSRGLDYGYTF. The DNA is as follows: TGTGCCACCAGCAGAGGGCTGGATTATGGCTACACCTTC.